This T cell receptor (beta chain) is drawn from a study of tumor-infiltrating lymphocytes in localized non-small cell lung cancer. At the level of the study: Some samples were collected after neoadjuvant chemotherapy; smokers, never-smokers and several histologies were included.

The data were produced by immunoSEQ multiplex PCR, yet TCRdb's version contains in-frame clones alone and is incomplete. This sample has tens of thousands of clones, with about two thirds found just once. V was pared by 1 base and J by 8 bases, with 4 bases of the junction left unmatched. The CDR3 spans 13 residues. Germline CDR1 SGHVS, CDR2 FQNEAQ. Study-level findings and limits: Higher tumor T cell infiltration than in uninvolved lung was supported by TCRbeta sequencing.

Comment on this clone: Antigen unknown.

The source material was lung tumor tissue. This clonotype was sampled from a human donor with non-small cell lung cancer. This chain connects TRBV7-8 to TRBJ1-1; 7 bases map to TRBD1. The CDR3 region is CASSLEGQKEAFF. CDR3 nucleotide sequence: TGTGCCAGCAGCTTAGAGGGACAGAAAGAAGCTTTCTTT.